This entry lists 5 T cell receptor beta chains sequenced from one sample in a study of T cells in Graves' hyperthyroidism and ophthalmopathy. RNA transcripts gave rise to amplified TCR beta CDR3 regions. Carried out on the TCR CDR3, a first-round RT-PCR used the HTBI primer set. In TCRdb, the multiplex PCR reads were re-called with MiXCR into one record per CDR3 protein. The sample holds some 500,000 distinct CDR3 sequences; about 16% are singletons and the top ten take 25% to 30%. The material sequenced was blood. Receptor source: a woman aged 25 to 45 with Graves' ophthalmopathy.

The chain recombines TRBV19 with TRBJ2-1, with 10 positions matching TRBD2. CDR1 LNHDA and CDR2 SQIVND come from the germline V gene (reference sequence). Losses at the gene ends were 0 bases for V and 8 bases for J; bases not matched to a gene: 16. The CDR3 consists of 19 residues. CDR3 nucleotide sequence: TGTGCCAGTAGTATAGACGGGTCGCCTAGCGGGAGTAAGATGGATGAGCAGTTCTTC. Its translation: CASSIDGSPSGSKMDEQFF. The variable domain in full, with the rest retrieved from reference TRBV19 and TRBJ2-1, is DGGITQSPKYLFRKEGQNVTLSCEQNLNHDAMYWYRQDPGQGLRLIYYSQIVNDFQKGDIAEGYSVSREKKESFPLTVTSAQKNPTAFYLCASSIDGSPSGSKMDEQFFGPGTRLTVL.

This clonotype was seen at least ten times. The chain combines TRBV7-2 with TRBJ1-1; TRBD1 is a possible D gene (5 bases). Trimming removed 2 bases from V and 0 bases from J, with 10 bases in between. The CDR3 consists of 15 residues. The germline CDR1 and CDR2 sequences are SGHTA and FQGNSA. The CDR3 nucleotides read TGTGCCAGCAGCTTATCGAGACAGATGAACACTGAAGCTTTCTTT. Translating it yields CASSLSRQMNTEAFF. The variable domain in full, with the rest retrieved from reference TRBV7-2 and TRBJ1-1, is GAGVSQSPSNKVTEKGKDVELRCDPISGHTALYWYRQSLGQGLEFLIYFQGNSAPDKSGLPSDRFSAERTGGSVSTLTIQRTQQEDSAVYLCASSLSRQMNTEAFFGQGTRLTVV.

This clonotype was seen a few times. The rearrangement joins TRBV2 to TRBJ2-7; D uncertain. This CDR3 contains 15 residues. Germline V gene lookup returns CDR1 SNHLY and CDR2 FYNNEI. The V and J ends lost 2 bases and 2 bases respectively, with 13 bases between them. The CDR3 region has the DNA TGTGCCAGCAGTGAAAGGGCAGCTAGGACCTACGAGCAGTACTTC. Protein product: CASSERAARTYEQYF.

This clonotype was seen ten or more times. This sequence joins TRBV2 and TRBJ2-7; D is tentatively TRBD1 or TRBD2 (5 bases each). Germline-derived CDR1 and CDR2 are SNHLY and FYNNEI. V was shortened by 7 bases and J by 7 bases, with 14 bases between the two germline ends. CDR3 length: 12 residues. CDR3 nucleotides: TGTGCCAGCACCGAGGGGCGAGGGGAGCAGTACTTC. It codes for CASTEGRGEQYF.

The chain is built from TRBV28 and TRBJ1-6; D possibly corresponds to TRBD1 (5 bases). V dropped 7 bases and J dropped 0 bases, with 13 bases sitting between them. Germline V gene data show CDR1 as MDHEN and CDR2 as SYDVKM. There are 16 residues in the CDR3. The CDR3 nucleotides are TGTGCCAGCAAGCCCCCCGACAGCTCCTATAATTCACCCCTCCACTTT. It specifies CASKPPDSSYNSPLHF.